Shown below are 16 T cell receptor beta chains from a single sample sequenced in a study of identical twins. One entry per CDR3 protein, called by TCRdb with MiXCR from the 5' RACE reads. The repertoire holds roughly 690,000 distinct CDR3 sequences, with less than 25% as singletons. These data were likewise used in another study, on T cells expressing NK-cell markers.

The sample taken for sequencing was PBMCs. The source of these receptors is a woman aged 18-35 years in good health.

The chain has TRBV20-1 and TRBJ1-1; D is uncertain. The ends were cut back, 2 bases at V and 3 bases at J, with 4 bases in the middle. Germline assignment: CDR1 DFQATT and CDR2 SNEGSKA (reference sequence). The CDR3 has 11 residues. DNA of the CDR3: TGCAGTGCTAGATTGTACACTGAAGCTTTCTTT. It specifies CSARLYTEAFF.

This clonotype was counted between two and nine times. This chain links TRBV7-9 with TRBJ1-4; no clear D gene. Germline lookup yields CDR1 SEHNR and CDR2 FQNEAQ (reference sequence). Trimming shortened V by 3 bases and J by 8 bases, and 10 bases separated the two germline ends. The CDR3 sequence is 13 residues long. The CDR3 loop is CASSFGHSEKLFF. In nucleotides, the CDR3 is TGTGCCAGCAGCTTTGGGCACAGCGAAAAACTGTTTTTT.

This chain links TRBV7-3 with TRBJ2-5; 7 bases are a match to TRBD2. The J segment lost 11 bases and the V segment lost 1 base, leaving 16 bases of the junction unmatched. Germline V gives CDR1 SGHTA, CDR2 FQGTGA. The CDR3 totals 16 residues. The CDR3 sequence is CASSLMAGGSGSEQYF. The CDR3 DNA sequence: TGTGCCAGCAGCTTAATGGCCGGGGGGTCCGGATCGGAACAGTACTTC.

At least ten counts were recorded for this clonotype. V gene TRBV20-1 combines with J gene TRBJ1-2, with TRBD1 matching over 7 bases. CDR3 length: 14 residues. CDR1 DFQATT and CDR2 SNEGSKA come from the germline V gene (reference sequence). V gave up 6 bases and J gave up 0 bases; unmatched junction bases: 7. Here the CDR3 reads CSAFTGEANYGYTF. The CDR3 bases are TGCAGTGCATTTACAGGGGAAGCTAACTATGGCTACACCTTC.

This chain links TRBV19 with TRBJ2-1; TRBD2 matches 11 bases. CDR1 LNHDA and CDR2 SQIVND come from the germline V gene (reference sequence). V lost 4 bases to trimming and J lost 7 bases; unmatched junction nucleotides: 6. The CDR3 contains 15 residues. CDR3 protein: CASSTTSGSWNEQFF. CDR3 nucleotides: TGTGCCAGTAGTACCACTAGCGGGAGTTGGAATGAGCAGTTCTTC.

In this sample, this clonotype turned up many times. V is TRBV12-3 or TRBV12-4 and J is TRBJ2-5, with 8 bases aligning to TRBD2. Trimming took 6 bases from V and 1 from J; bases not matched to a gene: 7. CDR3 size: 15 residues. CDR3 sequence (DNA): TGTGCCAGCAGCCCCGGACTAGCCGGCCAAGAGACCCAGTACTTC. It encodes CASSPGLAGQETQYF.

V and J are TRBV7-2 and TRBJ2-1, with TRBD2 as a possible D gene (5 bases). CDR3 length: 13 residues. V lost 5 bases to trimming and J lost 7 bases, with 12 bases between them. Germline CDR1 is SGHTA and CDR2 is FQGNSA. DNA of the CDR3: TGTGCCAGCAGCCTCGTATGGGAGAATGAGCAGTTCTTC. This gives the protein CASSLVWENEQFF.

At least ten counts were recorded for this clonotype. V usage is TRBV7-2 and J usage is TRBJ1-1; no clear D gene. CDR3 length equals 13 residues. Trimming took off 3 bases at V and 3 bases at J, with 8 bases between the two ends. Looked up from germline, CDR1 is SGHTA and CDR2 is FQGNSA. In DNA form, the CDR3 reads TGTGCCAGCAGCTTTTCGTTATACACTGAAGCTTTCTTT. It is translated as CASSFSLYTEAFF.

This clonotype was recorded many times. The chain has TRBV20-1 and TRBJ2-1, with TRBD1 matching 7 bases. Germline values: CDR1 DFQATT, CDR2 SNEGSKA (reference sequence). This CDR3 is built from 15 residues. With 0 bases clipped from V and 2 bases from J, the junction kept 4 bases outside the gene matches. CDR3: CSAREDRNAYNEQFF. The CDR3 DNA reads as TGCAGTGCTAGAGAGGACAGGAATGCCTACAATGAGCAGTTCTTC.

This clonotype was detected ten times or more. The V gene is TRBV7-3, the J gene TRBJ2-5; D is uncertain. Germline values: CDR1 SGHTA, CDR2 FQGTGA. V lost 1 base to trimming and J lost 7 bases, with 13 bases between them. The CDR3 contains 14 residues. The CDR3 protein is CASSLNSLWGTQYF. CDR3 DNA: TGTGCCAGCAGCTTAAACTCCCTCTGGGGGACCCAGTACTTC.

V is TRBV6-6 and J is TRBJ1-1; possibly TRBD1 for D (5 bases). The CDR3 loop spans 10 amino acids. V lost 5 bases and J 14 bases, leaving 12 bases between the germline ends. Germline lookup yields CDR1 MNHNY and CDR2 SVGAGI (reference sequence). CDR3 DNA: TGTGCCAGCAGTACAGGATTAGCGTTCTTT. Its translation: CASSTGLAFF.

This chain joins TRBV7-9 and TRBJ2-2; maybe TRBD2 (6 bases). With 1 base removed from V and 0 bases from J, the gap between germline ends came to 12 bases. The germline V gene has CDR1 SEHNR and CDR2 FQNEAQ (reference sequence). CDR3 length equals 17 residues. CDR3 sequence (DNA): TGTGCCAGCAGCTTAGTTGGGCGCGGGGCGAACACCGGGGAGCTGTTTTTT. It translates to CASSLVGRGANTGELFF.

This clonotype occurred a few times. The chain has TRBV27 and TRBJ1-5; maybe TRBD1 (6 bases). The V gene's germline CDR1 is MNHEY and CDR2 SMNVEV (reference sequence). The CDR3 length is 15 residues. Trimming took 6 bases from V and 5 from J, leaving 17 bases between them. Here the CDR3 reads CASRNYREEDQPQHF. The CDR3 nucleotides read TGTGCCAGCAGGAACTACAGGGAGGAGGATCAGCCCCAGCATTTT.

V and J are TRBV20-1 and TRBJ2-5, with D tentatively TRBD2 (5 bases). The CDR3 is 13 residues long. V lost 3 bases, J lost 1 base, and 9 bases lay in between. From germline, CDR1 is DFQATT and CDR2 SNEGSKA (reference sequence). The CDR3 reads CSASDGIQETQYF. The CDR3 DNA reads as TGCAGTGCTAGTGACGGGATCCAAGAGACCCAGTACTTC.

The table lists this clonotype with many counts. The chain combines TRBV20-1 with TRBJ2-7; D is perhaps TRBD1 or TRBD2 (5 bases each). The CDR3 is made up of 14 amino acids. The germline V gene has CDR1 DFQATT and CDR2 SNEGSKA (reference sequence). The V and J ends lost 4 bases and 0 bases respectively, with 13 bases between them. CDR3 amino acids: CSAIGTGISYEQYF. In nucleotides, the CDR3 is TGCAGTGCTATAGGGACCGGAATCTCCTACGAGCAGTACTTC.

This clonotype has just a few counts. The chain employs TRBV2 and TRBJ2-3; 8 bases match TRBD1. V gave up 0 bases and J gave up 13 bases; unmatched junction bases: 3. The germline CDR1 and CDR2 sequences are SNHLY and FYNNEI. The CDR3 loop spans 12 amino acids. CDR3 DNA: TGTGCCAGCAGTGAAGCAGGACAGGGAAAGTATTTT. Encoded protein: CASSEAGQGKYF. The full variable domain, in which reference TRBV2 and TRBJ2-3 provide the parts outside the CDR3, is EPEVTQTPSHQVTQMGQEVILRCVPISNHLYFYWYRQILGQKVEFLVSFYNNEISEKSEIFDDQFSVERPDGSNFTLKIRSTKLEDSAMYFCASSEAGQGKYFGPGTRLTVL.